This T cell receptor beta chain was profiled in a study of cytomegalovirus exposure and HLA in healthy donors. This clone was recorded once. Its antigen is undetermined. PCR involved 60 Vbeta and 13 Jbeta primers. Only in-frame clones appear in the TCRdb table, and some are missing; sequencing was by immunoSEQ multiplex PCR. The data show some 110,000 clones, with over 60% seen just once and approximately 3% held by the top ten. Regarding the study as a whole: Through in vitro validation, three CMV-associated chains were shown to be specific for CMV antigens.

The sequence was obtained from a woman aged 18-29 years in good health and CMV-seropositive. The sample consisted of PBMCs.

CDR3 residues: CASSMSAGGTGELFF. Here the CDR3 DNA reads TGTGCCAGTAGTATGTCGGCGGGAGGGACCGGGGAGCTGTTTTTT. The J gene is TRBJ2-2, the V gene TRBV19; TRBD2 aligns across 9 bases. CDR1 LNHDA and CDR2 SQIVND come from the germline V gene (reference sequence). Unmatched junction bases numbered 4, after V lost 3 bases and J lost 5 bases. The CDR3 is 15 residues long.